The clone carrying this T cell receptor (beta chain) was observed once. The antigen is unknown. Surgery cases with the highest brain T cell transcript signatures were chosen for sequencing. Patients received at least one anti-epileptic drug before surgery. The data were obtained in a study of brain T cells in children with intractable seizures. Findings and limits, study-wide: Pre-surgery blood may have been undersampled, hiding some clones. Patients' HCMV serostatus was unknown; virus specificity rests on CDR3 similarity alone.

This CDR3 is 14 amino acids long. The germline V gene encodes CDR1 SEHNR and CDR2 FQNEAQ (reference sequence). V was pared by 0 bases and J by 6 bases, with 2 bases of the junction left unmatched. Assay: immunoSEQ multiplex PCR; the TCRdb copy retains only in-frame clones and omits some. The sample has about 80,000 clones; approximately 90% are singletons. The J gene is TRBJ1-1, the V gene TRBV7-9, with 9 bases fitting TRBD1. The receptor was derived from a girl aged 2 to 10 with Rasmussen encephalitis and intractable seizures. Sequencing used peripheral blood, obtained at surgery. The CDR3 nucleotides read TGTGCCAGCAGCTTAGCGGACAGGGGCCCTGAAGCTTTCTTT. As protein: CASSLADRGPEAFF.